This TCR beta chain was observed in a study of T cells of healthy individuals. This CDR3 has 15 residues. Germline CDR1 SGHRS, CDR2 YFSETQ. V was pared by 4 bases and J by 4 bases, with 6 bases of the junction left unmatched. TCRdb itself ran the 5' RACE reads through MiXCR, one entry per CDR3 protein. In the table there are approximately 89,000 distinct CDR3 sequences, about 5% of which are singletons. The chain links TRBV5-1 to TRBJ2-1; 9 bases line up with TRBD1. This receptor was obtained from a female donor in good health. In DNA, the CDR3 is TGCGCCAGCAGCCCGGGACAGGGCTATTACAATGAGCAGTTCTTC. Protein: CASSPGQGYYNEQFF.